This T cell receptor (beta chain) was documented in a study of blood T cell repertoires in COVID-19. The table came from immunoSEQ multiplex PCR; TCRdb's copy has only in-frame clones and leaves some out. Seen here are about 59,000 clones, roughly 85% observed once, and the top ten hold around 19%. With 0 bases removed from V and 2 bases from J, the gap between germline ends came to 8 bases. CDR1 SGHNT and CDR2 YYREEE come from the germline V gene (reference sequence). The CDR3 length is 14 residues. Sequencing was carried out using peripheral blood. The source is a human donor in a cohort sampled during active COVID-19. The rearrangement joins TRBV5-4 to TRBJ2-5; no definite D call. CDR3 region: CASSLGSDQETQYF. The CDR3 DNA is TGTGCCAGCAGCTTGGGGTCAGATCAAGAGACCCAGTACTTC.